The table lists the clone carrying this T cell receptor (beta chain) with a few counts. Its antigen is unidentified. The data are from a study of early T cells in non-severe SARS-CoV-2 infection. Study in general: Sequencing targeted bulk RNA from unsorted whole blood, leaving chains unpaired.

Study outcomes and limitations: Private and CD4 specificities were missed by VDJdb matching, which favored anti-spike CD8 responses.

Unique molecular identifiers were attached to individual cDNA molecules. TCRdb ran MiXCR on the 5' RACE reads and lists one entry per CDR3 protein. Here the sample spans tens of thousands of distinct CDR3 sequences, approximately 8% being singletons. The sequencing here drew on whole blood, taken at baseline. The source of this sequence is an adult who was a healthcare worker with PCR-confirmed SARS-CoV-2 infection or an uninfected control (not recorded which).

CDR3 protein: CSARAGREYEQFF. CDR3 in DNA: TGCAGTGCTAGGGCTGGGCGGGAGTATGAGCAGTTCTTC. The chain couples TRBV20-1 to TRBJ2-1, with 7 bases that match TRBD2. Germline V lookup: CDR1 DFQATT, CDR2 SNEGSKA (reference sequence). This CDR3 contains 13 residues. The trim removed 3 bases at V and 8 bases at J, leaving 7 bases unmatched.